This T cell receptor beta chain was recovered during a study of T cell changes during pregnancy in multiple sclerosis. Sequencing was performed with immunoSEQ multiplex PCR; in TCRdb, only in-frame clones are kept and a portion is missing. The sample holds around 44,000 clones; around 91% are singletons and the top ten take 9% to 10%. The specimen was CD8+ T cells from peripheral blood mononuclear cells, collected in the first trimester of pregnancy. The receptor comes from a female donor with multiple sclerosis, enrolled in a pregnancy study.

CDR3 loop: CASSFDYGYTF. CDR3 in DNA: TGTGCCAGCAGCTTCGACTATGGCTACACCTTC. The chain links TRBV7-9 to TRBJ1-2; no firm D call. This CDR3 has 11 amino acids. Trimming stripped 3 bases from V and 3 bases from J, with 2 bases between. CDR1 is SEHNR and CDR2 is FQNEAQ in the germline V gene (reference sequence).